This T cell receptor beta chain was captured in a study of OX40 agonist ivuxolimab in advanced cancers. Study-level background: The costimulatory receptor OX40 (CD134) was targeted by ivuxolimab, a fully human IgG2 agonistic monoclonal antibody. The purpose of peripheral TCRbeta sequencing was to test whether ivuxolimab changed TCR sequence diversity and led to clonal T-cell expansion. Partial responses occurred in three dose-escalation patients, of whom one had hepatocellular carcinoma and two had cutaneous melanoma. Prior anti-PD-1, anti-PD-L1 or anti-CTLA-4 therapy was permitted, and about 40% of dose-escalation patients had received checkpoint inhibitors. Of the approximately 50 dose-escalation patients, hepatocellular carcinoma was present in roughly 19, melanoma in around 15, renal cell carcinoma in 9 and head and neck cancer in 9. The paper covers the monotherapy dose-escalation part of the phase I ivuxolimab trial, which included N of about 50 patients. Intravenous ivuxolimab was administered to patients every 2 weeks at six dose levels: 0.01, 0.1, 0.3, 1.5, 3 and 10 mg/kg. A male proportion of approximately 83% and a mean age of approximately 61 years, ranging from 23 to 79, were recorded for the dose-escalation cohort. Points the paper makes about the study in general: Which antigens the clonally expanded peripheral T cells were specific for was not determined. Partial responders in the 0.1-3.0 mg/kg groups had among the lowest normalized peripheral clonal expansion, especially among CD8+ T cells. Low levels of normalized T-cell clonal expansion were also seen in some patients who did not respond. After ivuxolimab, more expanded clones were found on average in CD8+ T cells than in CD4+ T cells. At doses of 0.1 to 3.0 mg/kg, clonal expansion of both CD4+ and CD8+ blood T cells was observed from baseline to week 6.

Genomic DNA was extracted from sorted cells for sequencing of the TCRbeta CDR3 region. The immunoSEQ Assay was used to sequence the TCRbeta CDR3 regions. This is the immuneACCESS table as TCRdb keeps it, with only in-frame sequences that have V and J called. A part of the clones is gone; compared with another copy, unresolved V genes explain less than half, and the rest is unexplained. This sample comprises around 7,800 clones, 86% of them detected only once. About 2.1% of the sample comes from the top ten. Patients with a history of autoimmune disease or receiving systemic immunosuppression were excluded from the trial. Peripheral blood for TCR sequencing was collected from all dose cohorts at baseline, on cycle 4 day 1, and on cycle 7 day 1. The samples were taken from a phase I, first-in-human, multicenter, open-label dose-escalation trial of ivuxolimab. Adults with locally advanced or metastatic melanoma, renal cell, hepatocellular, or head and neck squamous cell carcinoma were enrolled in the trial. Before TCR sequencing, CD4+ and CD8+ T cells were separately sorted from peripheral blood.

Regarding this clone: The specificity of this receptor is unknown. It has no much larger one-base neighbor in the sample; base qualities were not kept.

The germline V gene provides CDR1 MNHEY and CDR2 SVGAGI. Counted from cysteine to phenylalanine, this CDR3 has 15 amino acids. The retained sequence is limited to the CDR3, 45 bases, with the frame set at the first base. V is trimmed back by 7 bases and J by 6 bases, and the junction contains 8 bases that no gene match accounts for. The chain is assembled from TRBV6-5 and TRBJ2-1; TRBD2 matches 11 bases in the middle. This receptor was identified in an adult with an advanced solid tumor such as melanoma, head and neck, liver or kidney cancer. Here the sequenced sample was CD4+ or CD8+ T cells sorted from blood, taken in a trial of the OX40 agonist ivuxolimab. The nucleotide sequence reads as follows: TGTGCCAGCAAATTGGGTAGCGGGAGGGCCAATGAGCAGTTCTTC. This gives the protein CASKLGSGRANEQFF.